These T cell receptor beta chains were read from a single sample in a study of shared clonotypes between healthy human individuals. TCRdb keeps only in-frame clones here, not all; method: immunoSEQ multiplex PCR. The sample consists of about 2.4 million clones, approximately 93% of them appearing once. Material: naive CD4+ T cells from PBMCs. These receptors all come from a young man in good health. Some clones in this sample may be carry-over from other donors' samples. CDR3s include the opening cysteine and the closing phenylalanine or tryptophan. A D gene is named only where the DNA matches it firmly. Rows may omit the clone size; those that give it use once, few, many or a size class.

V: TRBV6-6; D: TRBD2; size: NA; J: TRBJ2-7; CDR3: CASRQGLAGSGEQYF; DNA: TGTGCCAGCAGGCAGGGACTAGCGGGATCAGGAGAGCAGTACTTC
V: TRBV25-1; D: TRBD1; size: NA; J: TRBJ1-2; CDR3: CATGDRAEGYTF; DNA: TGTGCCACCGGAGACAGGGCTGAGGGCTACACCTTC
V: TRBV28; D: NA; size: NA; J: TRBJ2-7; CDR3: CASIFNLYYEQYF; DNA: TGTGCCAGCATTTTTAACCTTTACTACGAGCAGTACTTC
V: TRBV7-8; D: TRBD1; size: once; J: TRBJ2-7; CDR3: CASSTLGQGSPYEQYF; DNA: TGTGCCAGCAGCACCTTGGGACAGGGCAGCCCCTACGAGCAGTACTTC
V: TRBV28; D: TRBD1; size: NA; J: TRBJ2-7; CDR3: CASTNRGHFYEQYF; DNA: TGTGCCAGCACCAACAGGGGACATTTTTACGAGCAGTACTTC
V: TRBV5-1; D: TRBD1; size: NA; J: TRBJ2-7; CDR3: CASSTGQGGIYEQYF; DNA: TGCGCCAGCAGCACAGGACAGGGGGGGATCTACGAGCAGTACTTC
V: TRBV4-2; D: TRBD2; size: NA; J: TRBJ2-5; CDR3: CASSQVGGETQYF; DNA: TGTGCCAGCAGCCAAGTCGGGGGGGAGACCCAGTACTTC
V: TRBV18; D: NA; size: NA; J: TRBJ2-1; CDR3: CASSPPTNEQFF; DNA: TGTGCCAGCTCACCACCCACCAATGAGCAGTTCTTC
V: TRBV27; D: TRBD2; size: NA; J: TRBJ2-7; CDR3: CASSLESGRLSYEQYF; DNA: TGTGCCAGCAGTTTAGAGAGCGGGAGGCTCTCCTACGAGCAGTACTTC
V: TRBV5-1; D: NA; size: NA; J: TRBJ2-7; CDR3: CASSIGFRIEQYF; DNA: TGCGCCAGCAGCATAGGATTCAGAATCGAGCAGTACTTC
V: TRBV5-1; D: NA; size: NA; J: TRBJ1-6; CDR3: CASSLYGFSNGEPLHF; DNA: TGCGCCAGCAGCTTATACGGGTTTTCAAACGGGGAACCCCTCCACTTT
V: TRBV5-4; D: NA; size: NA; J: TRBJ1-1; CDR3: CASSLASRSHTEAFF; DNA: TGTGCCAGCAGCTTGGCCTCCAGGTCGCACACTGAAGCTTTCTTT
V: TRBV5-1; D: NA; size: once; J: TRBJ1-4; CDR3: CASSLADGARVEKLFF; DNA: TGCGCCAGCAGCTTGGCCGATGGGGCTCGGGTTGAAAAACTGTTTTTT
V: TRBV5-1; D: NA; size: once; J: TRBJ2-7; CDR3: CASSSSAGAYEQYF; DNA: TGCGCCAGCAGCTCATCGGCAGGGGCATACGAGCAGTACTTC
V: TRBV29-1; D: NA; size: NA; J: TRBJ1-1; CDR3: CSVAIQTNTEAFF; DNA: TGCAGCGTTGCGATTCAGACGAACACTGAAGCTTTCTTT
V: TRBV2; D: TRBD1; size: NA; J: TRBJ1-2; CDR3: CASSVAGTDF; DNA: TGTGCCAGCAGTGTAGCCGGGACAGACTTC
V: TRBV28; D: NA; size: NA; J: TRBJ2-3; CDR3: CASSLPGTDTQYF; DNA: TGTGCCAGCAGTTTGCCGGGCACAGATACGCAGTATTTT
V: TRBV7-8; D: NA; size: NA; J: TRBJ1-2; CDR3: CASSLAGGQPNYGYTF; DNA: TGTGCCAGCAGCTTAGCGGGTGGACAGCCTAACTATGGCTACACCTTC
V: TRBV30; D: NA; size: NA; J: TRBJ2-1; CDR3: CAWTPDSYNEQFF; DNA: TGTGCCTGGACCCCGGACTCCTACAATGAGCAGTTCTTC
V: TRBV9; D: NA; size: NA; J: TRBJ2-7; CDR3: CASSVGDWSYEQYF; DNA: TGTGCCAGCAGCGTAGGTGACTGGAGCTACGAGCAGTACTTC
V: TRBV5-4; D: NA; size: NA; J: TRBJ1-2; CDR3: CASNPTGEDYGYTF; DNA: TGTGCCAGCAATCCGACAGGAGAGGACTATGGCTACACCTTC
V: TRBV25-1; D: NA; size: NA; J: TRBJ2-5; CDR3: CASSESGRAAETQYF; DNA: TGTGCCAGCAGTGAATCAGGCCGGGCAGCAGAGACCCAGTACTTC
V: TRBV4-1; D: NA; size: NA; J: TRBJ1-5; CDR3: CASSPVAGIGNQPQHF; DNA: TGCGCCAGCAGCCCCGTGGCAGGGATCGGCAATCAGCCCCAGCATTTT
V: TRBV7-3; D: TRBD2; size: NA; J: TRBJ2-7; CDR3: CASSFGLAVPGEQYF; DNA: TGTGCCAGCAGCTTCGGACTAGCCGTCCCCGGGGAGCAGTACTTC
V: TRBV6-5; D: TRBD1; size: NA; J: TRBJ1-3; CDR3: CASSYSQGGNTIYF; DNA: TGTGCCAGCAGTTACTCACAGGGGGGGAACACCATATATTTT
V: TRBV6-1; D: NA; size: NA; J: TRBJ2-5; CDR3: CASSDSTEYQETQYF; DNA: TGTGCCAGCAGTGACTCTACAGAGTACCAAGAGACCCAGTACTTC
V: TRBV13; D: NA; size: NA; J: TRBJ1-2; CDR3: CASSPTRSYGYTF; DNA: TGTGCCAGCAGCCCAACTAGAAGCTATGGCTACACCTTC
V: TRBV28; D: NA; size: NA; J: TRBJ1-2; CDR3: CASSNPGGAGYTF; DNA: TGTGCCAGCAGTAACCCGGGGGGGGCTGGCTACACCTTC
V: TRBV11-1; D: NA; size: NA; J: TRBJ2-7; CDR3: CASSSLGRYEQYF; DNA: TGTGCCAGCAGCTCACTGGGTAGGTACGAGCAGTACTTC
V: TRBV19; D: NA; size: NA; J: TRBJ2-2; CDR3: CASTSISGLANTGELFF; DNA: TGTGCCAGTACCAGTATTTCGGGTTTAGCGAACACCGGGGAGCTGTTTTTT
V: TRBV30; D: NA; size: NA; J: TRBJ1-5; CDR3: CAWGIGTVLDQPQHF; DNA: TGTGCCTGGGGGATCGGCACAGTCCTCGATCAGCCCCAGCATTTT
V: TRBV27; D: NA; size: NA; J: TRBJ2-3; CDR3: CASRPIATDTQYF; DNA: TGTGCCAGCAGGCCAATTGCGACAGATACGCAGTATTTT
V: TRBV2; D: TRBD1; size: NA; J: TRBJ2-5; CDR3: CASKTGEVETQYF; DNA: TGTGCCAGCAAGACAGGGGAGGTAGAGACCCAGTACTTC
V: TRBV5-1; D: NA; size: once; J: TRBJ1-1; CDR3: CASSGSLRNTEAFF; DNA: TGCGCCAGCAGCGGCTCTTTACGGAACACTGAAGCTTTCTTT
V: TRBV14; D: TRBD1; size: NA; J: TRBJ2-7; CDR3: CASSQGGTGVREQYF; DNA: TGTGCCAGCAGCCAAGGGGGGACAGGGGTCAGAGAGCAGTACTTC
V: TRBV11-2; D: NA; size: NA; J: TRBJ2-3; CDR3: CASSLVNRATDTQYF; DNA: TGTGCCAGCAGCTTAGTGAACAGAGCCACAGATACGCAGTATTTT
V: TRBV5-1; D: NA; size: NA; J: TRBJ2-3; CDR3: CASSPREAASTDTQYF; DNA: TGCGCCAGCAGCCCAAGGGAGGCAGCTAGCACAGATACGCAGTATTTT
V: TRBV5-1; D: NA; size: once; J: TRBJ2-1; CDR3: CASSSRGGVTYNEQFF; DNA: TGCGCCAGCAGCTCCCGGGGCGGGGTGACTTACAATGAGCAGTTCTTC
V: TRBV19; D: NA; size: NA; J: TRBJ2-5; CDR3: CASSISESEQYF; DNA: TGTGCCAGTAGTATTTCCGAGAGTGAGCAGTACTTC
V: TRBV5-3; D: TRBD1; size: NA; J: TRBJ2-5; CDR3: CARSGIGQDQETQYF; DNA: TGTGCCAGAAGCGGGATAGGACAGGACCAAGAGACCCAGTACTTC
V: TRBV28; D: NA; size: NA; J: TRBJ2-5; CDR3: CATQDREGTQYF; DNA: TGTGCCACCCAGGACAGGGAGGGGACCCAGTACTTC
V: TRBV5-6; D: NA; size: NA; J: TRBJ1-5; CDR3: CASSPINREPYSNQPQHF; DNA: TGTGCCAGCAGCCCAATTAACAGGGAACCCTATAGCAATCAGCCCCAGCATTTT
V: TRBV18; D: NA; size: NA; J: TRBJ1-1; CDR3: CASSPAVLVGGSEAFF; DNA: TGTGCCAGCTCACCAGCGGTTCTGGTTGGTGGGTCTGAAGCTTTCTTT
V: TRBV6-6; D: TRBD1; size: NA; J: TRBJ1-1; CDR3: CASSDREVQTEAFF; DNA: TGTGCCAGCAGCGACAGGGAAGTACAGACTGAAGCTTTCTTT
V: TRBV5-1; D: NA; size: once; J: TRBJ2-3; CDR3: CASSLRPTRNTDTQYF; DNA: TGCGCCAGCAGCTTGCGGCCGACGAGAAACACAGATACGCAGTATTTT